This TCR beta chain was identified during a study of monozygotic twins with cystic fibrosis. Regarding the study as a whole: V usage most resembled the co-twin in 13 of 16 pairs. Monozygotic CF twin pairs shared significantly more nucleotide-identical clonotypes than unrelated CF individuals did.

About this clone: Its antigen is not identified.

The germline V gene encodes CDR1 MNHEY and CDR2 SVGAGI. The germline V and J ends were trimmed by 3 bases and 0 bases, with 12 bases remaining between them. There are 15 residues in the CDR3. Assay used: immunoSEQ multiplex PCR; TCRdb lists only in-frame clones, some missing. The data show under 20,000 clones, about 97% seen once. The rearrangement uses TRBV6-5 and TRBJ2-7, with D perhaps assigned TRBD1 or TRBD2 (6 bases each). The source material was blood. The receptor was derived from a young woman with cystic fibrosis. The CDR3 spells CASSYGRGPSYEQYF. The DNA for the CDR3 is TGTGCCAGCAGTTATGGCCGGGGGCCCTCCTACGAGCAGTACTTC.